One sample yielded the 11 T cell receptor beta chains listed below, sequenced in a study of CD8+ T cells in alopecia areata. Following extraction, RNA underwent reverse transcription to cDNA, which served as the sequencing template. Sequenced by immunoSEQ multiplex PCR; TCRdb stores in-frame clones only, minus some. The sample holds around 200,000 clones; about 60% are singletons and the top ten take around an eighth. Treatment indicated: oral pan-JAK inhibitor, 5-10 mg twice daily. The source was CD8+ T cells sorted from blood, collected at week 24, from a patient treated with tofacitinib. These receptors came from a human donor with alopecia areata.

The chain links TRBV5-1 to TRBJ2-5; D may be TRBD2 (5 bases). The DNA end lines up better with TRBJ2-7; the J call may be wrong. Germline CDR1 reads SGHRS; CDR2 reads YFSETQ. The CDR3 contains 12 residues. CDR3 protein: CASSGSSYEQYF. In DNA form, the CDR3 reads TGCGCCAGCAGCGGGAGCTCCTACGAGCAGTACTTC.

This clone was seen a few times. J is TRBJ2-7 and V is TRBV29-1, with 7 bases lining up with TRBD1. The CDR3 runs 12 residues. In germline, CDR1 is SQVTM, CDR2 ANQGSEA. Trimming cost V 7 bases and J 0 bases; bases outside gene matches: 3. In nucleotides, the CDR3 is TGCAGCGCCGGACAGGACTCCTACGAGCAGTACTTC. This translates into CSAGQDSYEQYF.

This clone came up a few times. The chain combines TRBV30 with TRBJ1-2; unclear D gene. V was shortened by 6 bases and J by 2 bases, with 7 bases between the two germline ends. This CDR3 has 11 residues. Germline V gene data show CDR1 as GTSNPN and CDR2 as SVGIG (reference sequence). Here the CDR3 DNA reads TGTGCCTGCCCGACGAACTATGGCTACACCTTC. Amino acid sequence: CACPTNYGYTF.

This chain uses TRBV4-1 with TRBJ1-1; no definite D call. This CDR3 has 13 residues. Germline assignment: CDR1 MGHRA and CDR2 YSYEKL. Trimming removed 0 bases at V and 1 base at J, with 3 bases between. CDR3 in amino acids: CASSQEENTEAFF. CDR3 sequence (DNA): TGCGCCAGCAGCCAAGAGGAGAACACTGAAGCTTTCTTT.

This chain connects TRBV6-5 to TRBJ1-2, with D perhaps TRBD1 (6 bases). There are 13 residues in the CDR3. V was shortened by 3 bases and J by 8 bases, with 13 bases between the two germline ends. Germline V gene data show CDR1 as MNHEY and CDR2 as SVGAGI. CDR3: CASSYRQEDGYTF. CDR3 nucleotide sequence: TGTGCCAGCAGTTATCGACAGGAGGACGGCTACACCTTC.

This clone was counted a few times. The V call is TRBV5-1, the J call TRBJ1-6; 8 bases fit TRBD1. CDR1 is SGHRS, CDR2 YFSETQ, per germline. J gave up 3 bases and V 4 bases, and 6 bases lay outside the gene matches. CDR3 size: 16 residues. The CDR3 nucleotides read TGCGCCAGCAGCGATACCGGGACAGGCTATAATTCACCCCTCCACTTT. Translated: CASSDTGTGYNSPLHF.

A single count supports this clone. The chain uses TRBV19 and TRBJ1-5, with TRBD1 as a possible D gene (5 bases). Trimming pared 4 bases from V and 0 bases from J, leaving 10 bases between. The CDR3 contains 15 residues. Germline assignment: CDR1 LNHDA and CDR2 SQIVND (reference sequence). CDR3: CASSTTVYSNQPQHF. Here the CDR3 DNA reads TGTGCCAGTAGTACGACAGTTTATAGCAATCAGCCCCAGCATTTT.

The chain couples TRBV7-9 to TRBJ2-1, with D possibly matching TRBD1 (6 bases). Trimming cost V 5 bases and J 9 bases, with 14 bases left between them. Per germline, CDR1 SEHNR and CDR2 FQNEAQ (reference sequence). The CDR3 runs 13 residues. The DNA for the CDR3 is TGTGCCAGCAGCCTAAGAGACAGGATTGAGCAGTTCTTC. This gives the protein CASSLRDRIEQFF.

This chain links TRBV4-1 with TRBJ2-7; maybe TRBD1 (5 bases). The CDR3 is 17 residues long. Germline V gives CDR1 MGHRA, CDR2 YSYEKL. V lost 1 base and J 0 bases, leaving 16 bases between the germline ends. As DNA, the CDR3 is TGCGCCAGCAGCCAAGGCCTTTACAGGAACATCTCCTACGAGCAGTACTTC. As protein: CASSQGLYRNISYEQYF.

This clone was observed a few times. J is TRBJ2-1 and V is TRBV14; D remains unclear. V lost 5 bases to trimming and J lost 7 bases, with 9 bases between them. Germline CDR1 and CDR2: SGHDN and FVKESK. This CDR3 comprises 12 residues. The CDR3 reads CASSRLGNEQFF. The CDR3 coding sequence is TGTGCCAGCAGCAGGTTAGGGAATGAGCAGTTCTTC.

The J gene is TRBJ1-2, the V gene TRBV10-1, with no clear D. There are 12 residues in the CDR3. CDR1 and CDR2 from the germline V gene are WNHNN and SYGVQD (reference sequence). The V and J ends lost 0 bases and 6 bases respectively, with 5 bases between them. The CDR3: CASSESGNGYTF. The DNA for the CDR3 is TGCGCCAGCAGTGAGTCCGGGAATGGCTACACCTTC.